This T cell receptor (beta chain) originates from a study of blood T cells in healthy people across ages. V dropped 5 bases and J dropped 5; count of bases not matched to a gene: 11. This CDR3 comprises 15 residues. Only one count was recorded for this clonotype. A second PCR, run for about 7 to 11 cycles, used a sample-barcoded 5' primer plus a J-beta primer mix. MiXCR was run by TCRdb on the 5' RACE reads, yielding one entry per CDR3 protein. In the table there are roughly 1.9 million distinct CDR3 sequences, approximately 40% of which are singletons. Sequencing input: blood. The clonotype comes from a human donor in good health. The V gene is TRBV12-3 or TRBV12-4, the J gene TRBJ1-1; 7 bases match TRBD1. DNA for the CDR3: TGTGCCAGCAGTCTAGGGGACCCGACAGGGACTGAAGCTTTCTTT. Amino acids: CASSLGDPTGTEAFF.